These 13 T cell receptor beta chains came from one sample sequenced in a study of radiotherapy plus CTLA-4 blockade in lung cancer (dated by TCRdb to the late 2010s). The library relied on the immunoSEQ multiplex PCR assay. As stored in TCRdb, this immuneACCESS dataset retains in-frame rearrangements with V and J assigned. A fraction of the clones does not appear; measured against another copy, unresolved V genes explain less than half of the discrepancy, and the remainder lacks a known reason. The sample table contains around 110,000 clones; only one count was recorded for 85% to 90% of them. 6.9% of the sample rests with the top ten. The sequenced sample was peripheral blood, obtained from a patient treated with radiotherapy plus ipilimumab. The receptor source for this set is a human donor with non-small cell lung cancer that progressed on radiotherapy plus ipilimumab.

The gene calls are TRBV5-1 and TRBJ2-6; D gene ambiguous. This CDR3 region has 16 residues. V lost 0 bases and J lost 0, with 7 bases in between. CDR1 and CDR2 from the germline V gene are SGHRS and YFSETQ. In DNA, the CDR3 is TGCGCCAGCAGCTTGGACAGCCACTCTGGGGCCAACGTCCTGACTTTC. It specifies CASSLDSHSGANVLTF.

The rearrangement uses TRBV7-2 and TRBJ2-1; no definite D call. CDR1 SGHTA and CDR2 FQGNSA come from the germline V gene. This CDR3 is built from 14 residues. V was trimmed by 7 bases and J by 8 bases, leaving 18 bases between them. For the CDR3, the DNA is TGTGCCAGCACCTCAGACCAAGACGTATATGAGCAGTTCTTC. Protein product: CASTSDQDVYEQFF.

V is TRBV18 and J is TRBJ1-2, with D perhaps TRBD1 (5 bases). Germline loops: CDR1 KGHSH, CDR2 LQKENI. V dropped 3 bases and J dropped 4 bases, with 12 bases sitting between them. CDR3 length: 14 amino acids. This chain's CDR3 is CASSPPDIPYGYTF. The CDR3 DNA reads TGTGCCAGCTCACCGCCGGACATCCCCTATGGCTACACCTTC.

The genes are TRBV6-1 and TRBJ1-5; D call uncertain. Germline V gives CDR1 MNHNS, CDR2 SASEGT. This CDR3 region has 16 residues. Trimming stripped 2 bases from V and 1 base from J, with 12 bases between. Here the CDR3 reads CASSERGGSSNQPQHF. In DNA, the CDR3 is TGTGCCAGCAGTGAACGGGGAGGGTCGAGCAATCAGCCCCAGCATTTT.

V is TRBV10-3 and J is TRBJ2-3; D is tentatively TRBD1 or TRBD2 (6 bases each). Germline assignment: CDR1 ENHRY and CDR2 SYGVKD. The CDR3 runs 13 residues. V lost 7 bases and J lost 0, with 8 bases in between. The CDR3 spells CAITGASTDTQYF. Here the CDR3 DNA reads TGTGCCATCACGGGGGCCAGCACAGATACGCAGTATTTT.

V and J are TRBV6-1 and TRBJ2-2; D unresolved. Germline CDR1 reads MNHNS; CDR2 reads SASEGT. The CDR3 extends over 14 amino acids. Trimming removed 8 bases from V and 6 bases from J, with 16 bases in between. CDR3 in amino acids: CASVRVGGAGELFF. CDR3 nucleotides: TGTGCCAGCGTCCGGGTAGGCGGTGCCGGGGAGCTGTTTTTT.

This chain uses TRBV2 with TRBJ1-2; possibly TRBD1 for D (5 bases). V was trimmed by 3 bases and J by 2 bases, leaving 19 bases between them. The germline gives CDR1 SNHLY, CDR2 FYNNEI. The CDR3 totals 17 residues. In nucleotides, the CDR3 is TGTGCCAGCAGTGATTGGGGGGACCTTTCTATGAACTATGGCTACACCTTC. Translating gives CASSDWGDLSMNYGYTF.

For this clone: Other DNA sequences in this sample translate to the same CDR3. J is TRBJ1-1 and V is TRBV29-1; 9 nucleotides match TRBD1. CDR3 size: 12 residues. The germline CDR1 and CDR2 sequences are SQVTM and ANQGSEA. J lost 4 bases, V lost 3 bases, and 0 bases had no gene match. This chain's CDR3 is CSVEDRGTEAFF. CDR3 DNA: TGCAGCGTTGAGGACAGGGGCACTGAAGCTTTCTTT.

The V gene is TRBV7-9, the J gene TRBJ2-3, with a tentative D call TRBD2 (5 bases). The CDR3 contains 15 residues. From germline, CDR1 is SEHNR and CDR2 FQNEAQ (reference sequence). The ends were cut back, 2 bases at V and 5 bases at J, with 14 bases in the middle. This CDR3 is CASSLTGSPGDTQYF. The DNA of the CDR3 is TGTGCCAGCAGCTTAACGGGGAGTCCGGGAGATACGCAGTATTTT.

The chain employs TRBV5-1 and TRBJ2-3, with 9 bases matching TRBD2. This CDR3 has 16 residues. V lost 0 bases and J lost 3; bases outside the gene matches: 5. CDR1 and CDR2 (germline): SGHRS, YFSETQ. CDR3 residues: CASSLALAGTTDTQYF. As DNA, the CDR3 is TGCGCCAGCAGCTTGGCGCTAGCGGGGACTACAGATACGCAGTATTTT.

This clone appeared once. The V gene is TRBV5-1, the J gene TRBJ2-3, with no clear D. CDR3 length: 17 residues. V was cut by 0 bases and J by 0 bases, with 14 bases left in between. Germline CDR1 and CDR2: SGHRS and YFSETQ. DNA for the CDR3: TGCGCCAGCAGCTTGGCCCCGCACCAGATGAGCACAGATACGCAGTATTTT. Amino acid sequence: CASSLAPHQMSTDTQYF.

Concerning this clone itself: A junction end diverges from the germline sequence, so it may reflect a read error. J is TRBJ2-1 and V is TRBV7-7, with D hard to call. The CDR3 runs 13 residues. Germline V gene data show CDR1 as SSHAT and CDR2 as FNYEAQ (reference sequence). CDR3 sequence: CASSPTLGHEQFF. The CDR3 bases are TGTGCTAGCAGCCCTACGCTCGGACATGAGCAGTTCTTC.

On this clone: The identical CDR3 is also encoded by other nucleotide sequences in the sample. This chain connects TRBV20-1 to TRBJ2-1; D remains unclear. Germline loops: CDR1 DFQATT, CDR2 SNEGSKA (reference sequence). V was trimmed by 1 base and J by 9 bases, leaving 4 bases between them. The CDR3 contains 10 residues. CDR3 nucleotide sequence: TGCAGTGCTAGAGTTGTTGAGCAGTTCTTC. It translates to CSARVVEQFF.